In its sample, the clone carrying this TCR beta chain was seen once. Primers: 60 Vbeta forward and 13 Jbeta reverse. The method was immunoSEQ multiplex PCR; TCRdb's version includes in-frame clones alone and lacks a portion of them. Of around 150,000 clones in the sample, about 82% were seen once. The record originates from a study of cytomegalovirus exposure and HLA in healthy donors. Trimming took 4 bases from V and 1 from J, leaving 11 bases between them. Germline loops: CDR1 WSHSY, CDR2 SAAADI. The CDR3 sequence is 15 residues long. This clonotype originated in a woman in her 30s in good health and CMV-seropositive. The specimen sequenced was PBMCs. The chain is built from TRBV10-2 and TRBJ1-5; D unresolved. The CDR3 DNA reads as TGCGCCAGCAGTGCTGGTGCGGTAAGCAATCAGCCCCAGCATTTT. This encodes CASSAGAVSNQPQHF.